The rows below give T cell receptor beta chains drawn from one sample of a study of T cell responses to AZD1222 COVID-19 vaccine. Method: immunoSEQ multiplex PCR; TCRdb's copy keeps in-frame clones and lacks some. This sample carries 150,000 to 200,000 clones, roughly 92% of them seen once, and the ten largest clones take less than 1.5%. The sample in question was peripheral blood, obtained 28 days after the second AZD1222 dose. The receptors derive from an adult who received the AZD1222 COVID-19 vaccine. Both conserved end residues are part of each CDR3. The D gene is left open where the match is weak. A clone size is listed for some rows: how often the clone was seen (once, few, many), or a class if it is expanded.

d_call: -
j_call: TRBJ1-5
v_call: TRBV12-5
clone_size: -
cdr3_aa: CASAVMNSGQPQHF
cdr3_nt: TGTGCTAGTGCCGTAATGAATTCGGGTCAGCCCCAGCATTTT

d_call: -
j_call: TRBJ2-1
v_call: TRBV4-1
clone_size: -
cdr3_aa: CASSQDKGASVYNEQFF
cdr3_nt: TGCGCCAGCAGCCAAGATAAGGGGGCTAGCGTCTACAATGAGCAGTTCTTC

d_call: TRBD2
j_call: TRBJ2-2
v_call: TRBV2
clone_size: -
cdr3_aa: CASRSGLASTGELFF
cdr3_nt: TGTGCCAGCAGATCGGGACTAGCTTCCACCGGGGAGCTGTTTTTT

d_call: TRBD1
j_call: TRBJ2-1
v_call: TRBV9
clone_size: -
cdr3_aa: CASSVDRGRSYNEQFF
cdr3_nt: TGTGCCAGCAGCGTAGACAGGGGTCGATCCTACAATGAGCAGTTCTTC

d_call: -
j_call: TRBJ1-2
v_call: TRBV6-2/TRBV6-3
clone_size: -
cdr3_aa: CASSYTTGYGNYGYTF
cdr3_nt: TGTGCCAGCAGTTACACCACGGGCTATGGTAACTATGGCTACACCTTC

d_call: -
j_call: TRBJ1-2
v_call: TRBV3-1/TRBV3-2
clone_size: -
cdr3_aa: CASKDSRSGYTF
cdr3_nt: TGTGCCAGCAAGGACAGCCGGAGCGGCTACACCTTC

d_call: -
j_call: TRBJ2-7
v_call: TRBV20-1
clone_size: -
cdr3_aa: CSVGEQYF
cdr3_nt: TGCAGTGTGGGCGAGCAGTACTTC

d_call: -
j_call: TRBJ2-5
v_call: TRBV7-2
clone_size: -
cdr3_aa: CASSLDRVFPYQETQYF
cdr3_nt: TGTGCCAGCAGCTTAGATAGGGTTTTTCCGTACCAAGAGACCCAGTACTTC

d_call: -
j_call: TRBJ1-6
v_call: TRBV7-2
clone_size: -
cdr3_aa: CASSLAAGGANSPLHF
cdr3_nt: TGTGCCAGCAGCTTAGCGGCGGGAGGGGCTAATTCACCCCTCCACTTT

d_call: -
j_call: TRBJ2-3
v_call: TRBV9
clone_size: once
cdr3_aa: CASSVGASSDFTDTQYF
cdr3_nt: TGTGCCAGCAGCGTAGGGGCTTCCTCCGATTTCACAGATACGCAGTATTTT

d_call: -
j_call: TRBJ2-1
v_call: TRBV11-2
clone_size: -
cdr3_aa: CASSLWQGVNNEQFF
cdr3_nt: TGTGCCAGCAGCTTATGGCAGGGAGTCAACAATGAGCAGTTCTTC

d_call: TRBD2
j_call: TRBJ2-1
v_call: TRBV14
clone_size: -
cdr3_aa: CASSRLAGWNEQFF
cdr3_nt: TGTGCCAGCAGCCGGCTAGCGGGGTGGAATGAGCAGTTCTTC

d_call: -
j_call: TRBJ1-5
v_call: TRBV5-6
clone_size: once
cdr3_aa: CASSFGSLGPNQPQHF
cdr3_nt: TGTGCCAGCAGCTTTGGAAGTTTAGGTCCCAATCAGCCCCAGCATTTT

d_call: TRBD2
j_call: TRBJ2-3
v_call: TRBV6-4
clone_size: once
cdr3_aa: CASSLTSGGTDTQYF
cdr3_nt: TGTGCCAGCAGTCTCACTAGCGGTGGCACAGATACGCAGTATTTT

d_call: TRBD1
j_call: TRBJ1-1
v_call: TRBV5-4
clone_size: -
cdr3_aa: CASSRQGWDTEAFF
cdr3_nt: TGTGCCAGCAGTCGACAGGGGTGGGACACTGAAGCTTTCTTT

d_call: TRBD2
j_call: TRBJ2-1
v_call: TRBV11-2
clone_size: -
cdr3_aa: CASSPLAGGHNEQFF
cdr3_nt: TGTGCCAGCAGCCCCCTAGCGGGGGGGCACAATGAGCAGTTCTTC

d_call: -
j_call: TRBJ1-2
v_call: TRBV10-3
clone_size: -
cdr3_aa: CAIRLTLGYGYTF
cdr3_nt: TGTGCCATCAGACTGACGCTAGGCTATGGCTACACCTTC

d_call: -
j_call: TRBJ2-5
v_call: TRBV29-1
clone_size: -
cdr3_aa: CSVLVRVETQYF
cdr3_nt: TGCAGCGTTCTTGTCCGGGTTGAGACCCAGTACTTC

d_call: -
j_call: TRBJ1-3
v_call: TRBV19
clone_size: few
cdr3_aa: CASSMDHSGNTIYF
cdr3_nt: TGTGCCAGTAGTATGGACCACTCTGGAAACACCATATATTTT